The TCR beta chain described here comes from a study of blood T cell repertoires in COVID-19. About the study: COVID-19 samples from acute and convalescent phases originated in the United States, Italy and Spain. PBMCs, B-cell-depleted T cells, or T cells were the source of the cDNA or gDNA that made up the material.

Germline assignment: CDR1 SNHLY and CDR2 FYNNEI. The CDR3 contains 15 residues. Trimming took 6 bases from V and 7 from J; bases not matched to a gene: 14. This clone was picked up a small number of times. In the authors' methods: From reference gene primer amplification, estimates of nucleated cell counts were derived. TCRdb keeps only in-frame clones here, not all; method: immunoSEQ multiplex PCR. That table furnishes V, J and clone size, whereas the DNA furnished D and trimming. The sample contains under 130,000 clones, approximately 79% of which appear only once. The chain employs TRBV2 and TRBJ1-2; 7 bases are shared with TRBD1. This TCR derives from a man aged 65 to 79 with active or convalescent COVID-19. Sequenced material: peripheral blood. CDR3 in DNA: TGTGCCAGCAGCGAGGGGGCGCGGGGCGTAGGTGGCTACACCTTC. Its protein is CASSEGARGVGGYTF. Complete variable domain (other parts from reference TRBV2 and TRBJ1-2): EPEVTQTPSHQVTQMGQEVILRCVPISNHLYFYWYRQILGQKVEFLVSFYNNEISEKSEIFDDQFSVERPDGSNFTLKIRSTKLEDSAMYFCASSEGARGVGGYTFGSGTRLTVV.